Sequencing of this TCR beta chain was carried out in a study of OX40 agonist ivuxolimab in advanced cancers. Study in general: The dose-escalation cohort had hepatocellular carcinoma, melanoma, renal cell or head and neck cancer.

The study, taken as a whole, reports: There were, on average, more expanded clones in CD8+ T cells than in CD4+. There was clonal expansion of CD4+ and CD8+ blood T cells by week 6 at 0.1 to 3.0 mg/kg.

The repertoire was sequenced with immunoSEQ multiplex PCR; TCRdb's copy has only in-frame clones and lacks some. Among 57,000 or so clones listed, roughly nine tenths were seen once. The CDR3 has 14 amino acids. Germline CDR1 and CDR2: SGHTA and FQGNSA. Deletions cut 5 bases from V and 7 bases from J, with 17 bases between. For this clone: Its antigen is unknown.

The source was CD4+ or CD8+ T cells sorted from blood, collected in a trial of the OX40 agonist ivuxolimab. This TCR was sampled from an adult with an advanced solid tumor such as melanoma, head and neck, liver or kidney cancer. The gene calls are TRBV7-2 and TRBJ1-2; D may be TRBD1 (5 bases). The CDR3 coding sequence is TGTGCCAGCAGCATCACAGGAGCGTTTTTTGGCTACACCTTC. It translates to CASSITGAFFGYTF.